This T cell receptor beta chain was identified in a study of blood T cell repertoires in COVID-19. In the study overall: T cells, B-cell-depleted T cells, or PBMCs provided the cDNA or gDNA that served as material.

In the authors' methods: How many nucleated cells were present was estimated from reference gene primer amplification. Libraries were prepared by immunoSEQ multiplex PCR; TCRdb keeps only in-frame clonotypes and omits some of them. Clonal size and the V and J genes are those of that table, whereas D and trimming came from the DNA. The table records some 200,000 clones, roughly 80% of them present only once. Participants were aged roughly 18 to 90 years, lived in 20 to 30 US areas, and enrolled virtually. Clinical histories supplied by participants themselves formed the basis of cohort assignment. The receptor's source is a woman aged 50 to 60 who had recovered from COVID-19. The sample was PBMCs or T cells enriched from blood (not recorded which).

CDR3 sequence: CASSPQGNYGYTF. The CDR3 DNA is TGTGCCAGCAGTCCACAGGGCAACTATGGCTACACCTTC. The chain employs TRBV6-2 or TRBV6-3 and TRBJ1-2, with D possibly TRBD1 on 6 matching bases. The germline V gene has CDR1 MNHEY and CDR2 SVGEGT. Trimming took off 5 bases at V and 2 bases at J, with 9 bases between the two ends. The CDR3 covers 13 residues.